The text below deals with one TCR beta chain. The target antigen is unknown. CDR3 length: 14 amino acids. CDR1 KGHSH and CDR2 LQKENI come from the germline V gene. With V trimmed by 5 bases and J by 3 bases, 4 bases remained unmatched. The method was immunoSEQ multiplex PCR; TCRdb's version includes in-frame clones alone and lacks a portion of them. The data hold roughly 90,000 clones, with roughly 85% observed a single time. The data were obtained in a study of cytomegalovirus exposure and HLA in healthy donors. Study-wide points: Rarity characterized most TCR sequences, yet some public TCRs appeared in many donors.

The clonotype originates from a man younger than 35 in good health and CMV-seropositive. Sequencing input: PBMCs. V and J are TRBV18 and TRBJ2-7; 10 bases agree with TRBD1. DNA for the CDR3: TGTGCCAGCTCAGTGAGGACAGGGGGCTACGAGCAGTACGTC. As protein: CASSVRTGGYEQYV.